These 20 T cell receptor beta chains originate from one sample sequenced in a study of blood T cell repertoires in COVID-19. Data came from immunoSEQ multiplex PCR; TCRdb stores just in-frame clones and leaves some out. In the table there are roughly 300,000 clones, about 88% of which are singletons. Material for sequencing was PBMCs or T cells enriched from blood (not recorded which). The receptors were sampled from a woman aged 30 to 39 who had recovered from COVID-19.

V gene TRBV6-2 or TRBV6-3 combines with J gene TRBJ1-4; 7 bases map to TRBD1. V shed 2 bases, J shed 5 bases, and the junction held 11 bases outside the gene matches. CDR1 is MNHEY, CDR2 SVGEGT, per germline. This CDR3 has 17 amino acids. The CDR3 coding sequence is TGTGCCAGCAGTTACGAGTGGGGACAGCAACAGAATGAAAAACTGTTTTTT. The encoded protein is CASSYEWGQQQNEKLFF.

This sequence joins TRBV2 and TRBJ1-1; 10 bases fit TRBD1. Germline V gives CDR1 SNHLY, CDR2 FYNNEI. The CDR3 spans 14 residues. J gave up 4 bases and V 6 bases, and 5 bases lay outside the gene matches. The CDR3 bases are TGTGCCAGCAGCGACAGGGGGCAGAGCACTGAAGCTTTCTTT. The encoded protein is CASSDRGQSTEAFF.

The genes are TRBV19 and TRBJ1-3, with 9 nucleotides matching TRBD1. Germline trimming cut 7 bases from V and 4 bases from J; bases unmatched to any gene: 5. This CDR3 is built from 14 residues. Germline V gene sequence: CDR1 LNHDA, CDR2 SQIVND (reference sequence). Written as DNA, the CDR3 is TGTGCCAGTACCGTCGACAGGGGGGGAAACACCATATATTTT. Its protein is CASTVDRGGNTIYF.

This sequence joins TRBV7-8 and TRBJ2-7; 7 positions agree with TRBD2. Germline lookup yields CDR1 SGHVS and CDR2 FQNEAQ. This CDR3 spans 14 amino acids. The trim removed 0 bases at V and 5 bases at J, leaving 4 bases unmatched. The CDR3 DNA reads TGTGCCAGCAGCTTAGCTGGGAGGGCCCACGAGCAGTACTTC. It is translated as CASSLAGRAHEQYF.

This sequence joins TRBV11-3 and TRBJ1-2; maybe TRBD1 (5 bases). The V and J ends lost 5 bases and 0 bases respectively, with 13 bases between them. The length of the CDR3 is 15 residues. From germline, CDR1 is SGHNT and CDR2 YENEEA. The CDR3 sequence: CASSPTGSTNYGYTF. DNA of the CDR3: TGTGCCAGCAGCCCTACAGGCTCGACTAACTATGGCTACACCTTC.

The rearrangement links TRBV13 to TRBJ1-1; maybe TRBD1 (6 bases). This CDR3 region has 14 residues. Per the germline V gene, CDR1 is PRHDT and CDR2 is FYEKMQ (reference sequence). Trimming shortened V by 5 bases and J by 6 bases, and 16 bases separated the two germline ends. Here the CDR3 reads CASSTRQVDPEAFF. CDR3 in DNA: TGTGCCAGCAGCACCCGACAGGTGGACCCTGAAGCTTTCTTT.

The CDR3 loop reads CASSTPGLNYGYTF. The CDR3 bases are TGTGCCAGCAGTACGCCGGGACTGAACTATGGCTACACCTTC. The chain is built from TRBV28 and TRBJ1-2, with D maybe TRBD1 (5 bases). Germline CDR1 and CDR2: MDHEN and SYDVKM. The CDR3 runs to 14 residues. V lost 5 bases and J lost 2, with 12 bases in between.

The V gene is TRBV25-1, the J gene TRBJ2-5; the D is unclear. V was clipped by 7 bases and J by 5 bases, with 11 bases between them. Germline values: CDR1 MGHDK, CDR2 SYGVNS. CDR3 length equals 12 residues. CDR3 sequence reads: CASNGPRETQYF. CDR3 nucleotides: TGTGCCAGCAACGGTCCCCGGGAGACCCAGTACTTC.

This clone was recorded once. The chain joins TRBV28 to TRBJ1-2, with TRBD1 identical over 10 bases. The CDR3 is made up of 17 amino acids. Germline values: CDR1 MDHEN, CDR2 SYDVKM. Trimming removed 7 bases from V and 2 bases from J; junction bases left unmatched: 13. This chain's CDR3 is CASILVDRGATNYGYTF. DNA for the CDR3: TGTGCCAGCATTCTCGTGGACAGGGGGGCGACAAACTATGGCTACACCTTC.

The chain employs TRBV7-6 and TRBJ1-4; TRBD1 matches 9 bases. With V trimmed by 5 bases and J by 2 bases, 6 bases remained unmatched. Germline-derived CDR1 and CDR2 are SGHVS and FNYEAQ. The CDR3 is made up of 16 amino acids. CDR3 in amino acids: CASSTRGQGTNEKLFF. The CDR3 coding sequence is TGTGCCAGCAGCACTAGAGGACAGGGGACTAATGAAAAACTGTTTTTT.

The V call is TRBV11-2, the J call TRBJ2-1, with 7 positions matching TRBD1. The CDR3 extends over 15 amino acids. The germline V gene encodes CDR1 SGHAT and CDR2 FQNNGV. The J segment lost 8 bases and the V segment lost 1 base, leaving 8 bases of the junction unmatched. The CDR3, as DNA: TGTGCCAGCAGCTTAGTAGGGGGCATTAATCATGAGCAGTTCTTC. Encoded protein: CASSLVGGINHEQFF.

The rearrangement links TRBV28 to TRBJ1-5, with a tentative D call TRBD1 (5 bases). Germline V gene data show CDR1 as MDHEN and CDR2 as SYDVKM. The CDR3 loop spans 18 amino acids. Trimming removed 6 bases at V and 3 bases at J, with 24 bases between. CDR3 residues: CASSYPRQPSENNQPQHF. The DNA of the CDR3 is TGTGCCAGCAGCTACCCCAGACAGCCAAGCGAAAACAATCAGCCCCAGCATTTT. The entire variable domain, with the rest obtained from reference TRBV28 and TRBJ1-5, is as follows: DVKVTQSSRYLVKRTGEKVFLECVQDMDHENMFWYRQDPGLGLRLIYFSYDVKMKEKGDIPEGYSVSREKKERFSLILESASTNQTSMYLCASSYPRQPSENNQPQHFGDGTRLSIL.

The chain combines TRBV4-3 with TRBJ1-4; 10 bases agree with TRBD1. The V and J ends lost 2 bases and 6 bases, in that order; junction bases with no gene match: 6. Per the germline V gene, CDR1 is LGHNA and CDR2 is YSLEER. This CDR3 has 16 residues. CDR3 loop: CASSQLSGTGDEKLFF. The CDR3, as DNA: TGCGCCAGCAGCCAATTAAGCGGGACAGGGGATGAAAAACTGTTTTTT.

V is TRBV5-4 and J is TRBJ2-6; 11 bases map to TRBD1. The germline gives CDR1 SGHNT, CDR2 YYREEE (reference sequence). The CDR3 contains 18 residues. V was pared by 7 bases and J by 0 bases, with 9 bases of the junction left unmatched. The CDR3: CASGKYGTGGSGANVLTF. CDR3 in DNA: TGTGCCAGCGGAAAGTACGGGACAGGGGGCTCTGGGGCCAACGTCCTGACTTTC.

V usage is TRBV10-3 and J usage is TRBJ1-2; no clear D. This CDR3 region has 15 residues. Per the germline V gene, CDR1 is ENHRY and CDR2 is SYGVKD. V shed 7 bases and J shed 4 bases, with 19 bases lying between them. CDR3 nucleotides: TGTGCCATCACCGCCGACATGGTGAATACCTATGGCTACACCTTC. This encodes CAITADMVNTYGYTF.

V is TRBV5-6 and J is TRBJ2-7; 8 bases fit TRBD2. After removal of 0 bases from V and 12 bases from J, the junction contained 5 bases not matched to a gene. CDR1 is SGHDT and CDR2 is YYEEEE in the germline V gene. This CDR3 spans 12 amino acids. The CDR3 sequence: CASSLERGRRYF. The DNA of the CDR3 is TGTGCCAGCAGCTTGGAGCGGGGGCGTAGGTACTTC. Supplemented by reference TRBV5-6 and TRBJ2-7, the full variable domain reads DAGVTQSPTHLIKTRGQQVTLRCSPKSGHDTVSWYQQALGQGPQFIFQYYEEEERQRGNFPDRFSGHQFPNYSSELNVNALLLGDSALYLCASSLERGRRYFGPGTRLTVT.

This clone was picked up one time. This chain connects TRBV7-6 to TRBJ1-3; 8 bases are shared with TRBD1. The length of the CDR3 is 16 residues. The V gene end was trimmed by 6 bases and the J gene end by 3 bases; junction bases not matched to a gene: 10. CDR1 and CDR2 (germline): SGHVS, FNYEAQ. CDR3 DNA sequence: TGTGCCAGCAGGTCCCAACAGGGGGTCATTGGAAACACCATATATTTT. Translation: CASRSQQGVIGNTIYF.

The chain joins TRBV4-3 to TRBJ2-3; no reliable D call. The CDR3 has 14 amino acids. Trimming cost V 1 base and J 3 bases, with 8 bases left between them. Germline-derived CDR1 and CDR2 are LGHNA and YSLEER. The CDR3: CASSQVMRTDTQYF. CDR3 coding DNA: TGCGCCAGCAGCCAAGTAATGAGAACAGATACGCAGTATTTT.

The chain combines TRBV6-6 with TRBJ2-1; D is perhaps TRBD1 (5 bases). This CDR3 has 16 residues. Germline assignment: CDR1 MNHNY and CDR2 SVGAGI (reference sequence). The germline V and J ends were trimmed by 0 bases and 0 bases, with 9 bases remaining between them. In DNA form, the CDR3 reads TGTGCCAGCAGTTACTCAGGGGAAAGCTCCTACAATGAGCAGTTCTTC. This gives the protein CASSYSGESSYNEQFF.

The chain recombines TRBV30 with TRBJ1-4; D gene ambiguous. Looked up from germline, CDR1 is GTSNPN and CDR2 is SVGIG (reference sequence). V shed 0 bases and J shed 5 bases, with 7 bases lying between them. The CDR3 contains 13 residues. This CDR3 reads CAWSVLGNEKLFF. The CDR3 region has the DNA TGTGCCTGGAGTGTACTCGGGAATGAAAAACTGTTTTTT.